This TCR beta chain appears in the sequencing data of a study of blood T cell repertoires in COVID-19. Study overall: The United States, Italy and Spain supplied acute and convalescent COVID-19 samples.

CDR3 length: 13 residues. V lost 6 bases and J lost 3, with 9 bases in between. Germline V CDR1 and CDR2: MNHEY, SVGAGI. Generated by immunoSEQ multiplex PCR, the TCRdb table keeps only in-frame clones and is missing some. The sample has 35,000 to 50,000 clones, roughly 76% seen once; the top ten hold roughly 8.7%. This sequence originates from a man between 65 and 80 years old with active or convalescent COVID-19. V gene TRBV6-5 combines with J gene TRBJ1-5; no clear D. Input material: peripheral blood. The CDR3 bases are TGTGCCAGCAGGGGAGTTAACAATCAGCCCCAGCATTTT. Its protein product is CASRGVNNQPQHF.